A selection of T cell receptor beta chains follows, all from one sample in a study of PD-1 blockade in classical Hodgkin lymphoma. Sequencing used immunoSEQ multiplex PCR; TCRdb keeps in-frame clones, though not all of them. There are some 58,000 clones in the sample; 85% to 95% occur only once, and around 8% lies in the top ten. Sequenced material: peripheral blood mononuclear cells (PBMCs), taken before the fourth cycle of nivolumab. These receptors came from a human donor with classical Hodgkin lymphoma. CDR3s include the opening cysteine and the closing phenylalanine or tryptophan. Each record gives: V gene, D gene, J gene, clone size, CDR3 protein, CDR3 DNA. A D gene is named only where the DNA matches it firmly. Not every row has a clone size; where given, it reads once, few, many or a size class.

>TRBV7-8|NA|TRBJ1-5|NA
CASSGRVGGLQPQHF
TGTGCCAGCAGCGGTAGGGTTGGGGGGCTTCAGCCCCAGCATTTT
>TRBV9|NA|TRBJ1-6|NA
CASSAGSSYNSPLHF
TGTGCCAGCAGCGCGGGGAGCTCCTATAATTCACCCCTCCACTTT
>TRBV5-4|NA|TRBJ1-3|NA
CASSFGQGAGNTIYF
TGTGCCAGCAGCTTCGGACAAGGTGCCGGAAACACCATATATTTT
>TRBV10-3|NA|TRBJ2-7|NA
CAISADLRAYEQYF
TGTGCCATCAGTGCAGACCTTCGGGCCTACGAGCAGTACTTC
>TRBV6-5|TRBD1|TRBJ1-2|NA
CASSLNGQGLNYGYTF
TGTGCCAGCAGTTTAAACGGACAGGGCTTAAACTATGGCTACACCTTC
>TRBV10-2|TRBD1|TRBJ1-5|NA
CASSERGPQGPFSNQPQHF
TGCGCCAGCAGTGAGAGGGGACCACAGGGGCCCTTTAGCAATCAGCCCCAGCATTTT
>TRBV27|NA|TRBJ2-1|NA
CASSSTRGYNEQFF
TGTGCCAGCAGTTCCACCAGGGGTTACAATGAGCAGTTCTTC
>TRBV21-1|NA|TRBJ2-7|NA
CASSIGTERSYEQYF
TGTGCCAGCAGCATCGGGACAGAAAGAAGCTACGAGCAGTACTTC
>TRBV15|NA|TRBJ2-2|NA
CATSRDLLGRDTGELFF
TGTGCCACCAGCAGAGATCTCCTGGGACGAGACACCGGGGAGCTGTTTTTT
>TRBV4-2|NA|TRBJ1-1|NA
CASSQGPRVNTEAFF
TGTGCCAGCAGCCAAGGGCCCAGAGTGAACACTGAAGCTTTCTTT
>TRBV19|NA|TRBJ1-2|NA
CASSATGYGGYTF
TGTGCCAGTAGTGCAACGGGCTATGGTGGCTACACCTTC
>TRBV19|NA|TRBJ1-2|NA
CASSIVPYGYTF
TGTGCCAGTAGTATAGTACCCTATGGCTACACCTTC
>TRBV6-5|TRBD1|TRBJ1-4|NA
CASSHGQVGNEKLFF
TGTGCCAGCAGTCACGGACAGGTCGGAAATGAAAAACTGTTTTTT
>TRBV6-5|NA|TRBJ1-1|NA
CASSYGTPLNTEAFF
TGTGCCAGCAGTTACGGGACCCCGCTGAACACTGAAGCTTTCTTT
>TRBV28|TRBD2|TRBJ2-5|NA
CASSPLAAIQETQYF
TGTGCCAGCAGCCCACTAGCGGCAATTCAAGAGACCCAGTACTTC
>TRBV5-4|NA|TRBJ2-2|NA
CASSLASGRGLAGELFF
TGTGCCAGCAGCTTGGCTTCCGGACGGGGTCTGGCCGGGGAGCTGTTTTTT
>TRBV9|NA|TRBJ1-2|NA
CASSVDAGANYGYTF
TGTGCCAGCAGCGTAGACGCAGGGGCAAACTATGGCTACACCTTC
>TRBV13|TRBD2|TRBJ2-2|NA
CASSLGRGAGELFF
TGTGCCAGCAGCTTAGGCCGGGGGGCCGGGGAGCTGTTTTTT
>TRBV7-9|NA|TRBJ2-3|few
CASSLLADTQYF
TGTGCCAGCAGCTTATTAGCGGATACGCAGTATTTT
>TRBV5-4|TRBD2|TRBJ2-7|NA
CASSLGLAGGPGEQYF
TGTGCCAGCAGCTTAGGACTAGCGGGAGGGCCGGGCGAGCAGTACTTC
>TRBV4-1|TRBD1|TRBJ2-1|NA
CASSQGWDSTRNEQFF
TGCGCCAGCAGCCAAGGATGGGACAGTACAAGAAATGAGCAGTTCTTC
>TRBV28|NA|TRBJ2-7|NA
CASRGREIPYEQYF
TGTGCCAGCCGAGGCAGGGAAATCCCCTACGAGCAGTACTTC
>TRBV5-8|TRBD1|TRBJ2-5|NA
CASSWDRKETQYF
TGTGCCAGCAGCTGGGACAGGAAAGAGACCCAGTACTTC
>TRBV4-1|NA|TRBJ2-5|NA
CASSHGTPLAKETQYF
TGCGCCAGCAGCCACGGGACCCCGCTAGCGAAAGAGACCCAGTACTTC
>TRBV29-1|TRBD2|TRBJ2-1|NA
CSARGGFPLEQFF
TGCAGCGCCCGGGGGGGCTTCCCTCTTGAGCAGTTCTTC
>TRBV9|NA|TRBJ2-7|NA
CASSVGDGGPYEQYF
TGTGCCAGCAGCGTAGGGGACGGAGGTCCCTACGAGCAGTACTTC
>TRBV2|NA|TRBJ1-4|NA
CASSPDPTTNEKLFF
TGTGCCAGCAGTCCTGACCCTACAACTAATGAAAAACTGTTTTTT
>TRBV5-1|TRBD1|TRBJ2-3|NA
CASSGQGVGTDTQYF
TGCGCCAGCAGCGGACAGGGGGTTGGGACAGATACGCAGTATTTT
>TRBV28|TRBD1|TRBJ2-3|once
CASRPPGTGVDTQYF
TGTGCCAGCAGACCCCCCGGGACAGGGGTCGATACGCAGTATTTT
>TRBV7-2|NA|TRBJ2-1|NA
CASSFSLYNEQFF
TGTGCCAGCAGCTTCTCTCTTTACAATGAGCAGTTCTTC
>TRBV2|NA|TRBJ2-1|NA
CASEVNEQFF
TGTGCCAGCGAAGTTAATGAGCAGTTCTTC
>TRBV6-1|TRBD2|TRBJ2-5|NA
CASSEVGLAGVGLGGTQYF
TGTGCCAGCAGTGAAGTAGGACTAGCGGGAGTGGGGCTCGGTGGGACCCAGTACTTC
>TRBV28|NA|TRBJ1-2|NA
CASSLKGTAGYTF
TGTGCCAGCAGTTTAAAGGGGACGGCTGGCTACACCTTC
>TRBV7-8|NA|TRBJ2-2|NA
CASSLFSNTGELFF
TGTGCCAGCAGCTTATTCTCGAACACCGGGGAGCTGTTTTTT
>TRBV11-2|NA|TRBJ2-5|NA
CASRPSRRRQETQYF
TGTGCCAGCAGGCCTAGCAGACGCCGGCAAGAGACCCAGTACTTC
>TRBV27|NA|TRBJ2-7|NA
CASSRTGTLNEQYF
TGTGCCAGCAGCCGAACCGGGACGCTGAACGAGCAGTACTTC
>TRBV13|NA|TRBJ2-2|NA
CASSSTPPWADTGELFF
TGTGCCAGCAGCTCAACACCCCCCTGGGCGGACACCGGGGAGCTGTTTTTT
>TRBV5-1|NA|TRBJ2-2|NA
CASSLETGELFF
TGCGCCAGCAGCTTGGAAACCGGGGAGCTGTTTTTT
>TRBV5-8|NA|TRBJ1-1|NA
CASSFRQNTEAFF
TGTGCCAGCAGCTTCCGGCAGAACACTGAAGCTTTCTTT
>TRBV5-6|TRBD2|TRBJ2-3|once
CASSPDRLAPRASTDTQYF
TGTGCCAGCAGCCCCGACCGACTAGCGCCACGTGCTAGCACAGATACGCAGTATTTT
>TRBV11-2|NA|TRBJ2-2|NA
CASSPQWNTGELFF
TGTGCCAGCAGCCCACAGTGGAACACCGGGGAGCTGTTTTTT
>TRBV6-1|NA|TRBJ1-2|few
CASREPTRRSGYTF
TGTGCCAGCAGGGAACCGACCCGGCGGAGTGGCTACACCTTC
>TRBV7-6|NA|TRBJ1-1|NA
CASSLLENTEAFF
TGTGCCAGCAGCTTATTGGAGAACACTGAAGCTTTCTTT
>TRBV7-6|NA|TRBJ2-5|NA
CASSPGFETQYF
TGTGCCAGCAGCCCAGGGTTTGAGACCCAGTACTTC
>TRBV2|NA|TRBJ1-5|NA
CASREQGGSNQPQHF
TGTGCCAGCAGGGAACAGGGAGGGAGCAATCAGCCCCAGCATTTT